The 2 T cell receptor beta chains listed next were all sequenced from one sample in a study of cytomegalovirus exposure and HLA in healthy donors (dated by TCRdb to about 2017). Library generation was performed with the immunoSEQ multiplex PCR assay. For the multiplex PCR, a mixture combining 60 forward primers for TCR Vbeta segments and 13 reverse primers for TCR Jbeta segments was used. Drawn from immuneACCESS, this table holds only the in-frame rearrangements with V and J called that TCRdb kept. Clones are partly lost; checked studies trace under half to an unresolved V gene and leave the rest unexplained. This sample is represented by tens of thousands of clones; around three quarters of them were singletons. The ten largest make up about 10% of the sample. Sequences were obtained from PBMCs. The receptors were gathered from a woman aged 45-59 years in good health and CMV-seropositive.

The chain couples TRBV28 to TRBJ1-3; 9 positions match TRBD1. With 5 bases clipped from V and 4 bases from J, the junction kept 6 bases outside the gene matches. The germline gives CDR1 MDHEN, CDR2 SYDVKM. There are 15 residues in the CDR3. The CDR3 reads CASSQTGGAGNTIYF. For the CDR3, the DNA is TGTGCCAGCAGTCAAACAGGGGGCGCCGGAAACACCATATATTTT.

The V gene is TRBV7-2, the J gene TRBJ2-2; weak D call: TRBD2 (5 bases). Looked up from germline, CDR1 is SGHTA and CDR2 is FQGNSA. The CDR3 sequence is 15 residues long. The V and J ends lost 3 bases and 3 bases respectively, with 11 bases between them. The CDR3 protein is CASSFTVGDTGELFF. Here the CDR3 DNA reads TGTGCCAGCAGCTTTACTGTCGGGGACACCGGGGAGCTGTTTTTT.